This T cell receptor beta chain is from a study of blood T cell repertoires in COVID-19. Looking at the study overall: Sample material is recorded as cDNA or gDNA derived from T cells, B-cell-depleted T cells, or PBMCs.

This table comes from immunoSEQ multiplex PCR, and its TCRdb copy is limited to in-frame clones, with some not included. The repertoire holds 150,000 to 200,000 clones, roughly 85% seen once, with under 25% in the top ten. Germline assignment: CDR1 LNHDA and CDR2 SQIVND (reference sequence). CDR3 length equals 14 residues. V lost 6 bases and J 6 bases, leaving 17 bases between the germline ends. The sample taken for sequencing was peripheral blood. The V and J genes are TRBV19 and TRBJ1-2; maybe TRBD1 (5 bases). The TCR sequence derives from a man in his 60s with active or convalescent COVID-19. This chain's CDR3 is CASSPGGFEHGYTF. The CDR3 bases are TGTGCCAGTAGCCCCGGGGGGTTTGAGCATGGCTACACCTTC.